The 21 T cell receptor beta chains listed next were all sequenced from one sample in a study of shared clonotypes between healthy human individuals. Data came from immunoSEQ multiplex PCR; TCRdb stores just in-frame clones and leaves some out. The data hold 2 million to 2.5 million clones, with about 93% observed a single time. Terminally differentiated effector memory CD45RA+ cells were excluded from the naive CD8 cells, which were CD45RO-negative and positively selected for CCR7. What was sequenced was naive CD8+ T cells from PBMCs. Source of these receptors: a man younger than 35 in good health. Some clones in this sample may be carry-over from other donors' samples.

The chain uses TRBV27 and TRBJ1-6, with D uncertain. Deletions cut 5 bases from V and 0 bases from J, with 11 bases between. In germline, CDR1 is MNHEY, CDR2 SMNVEV (reference sequence). This CDR3 has 16 residues. Here the CDR3 reads CASSTYPSSYNSPLHF. CDR3 DNA sequence: TGTGCCAGCAGTACATACCCAAGCTCCTATAATTCACCCCTCCACTTT.

CDR3 sequence (DNA): TGTGCCAGCCGCGCTTCCTACGAGCAGTACTTC. Translation: CASRASYEQYF. This sequence joins TRBV2 and TRBJ2-7; no clear D. The CDR3 spans 11 residues. V was shortened by 8 bases and J by 1 base, with 6 bases between the two germline ends. CDR1 is SNHLY, CDR2 FYNNEI, per germline. Full variable domain (remainder filled in from reference TRBV2 and TRBJ2-7): EPEVTQTPSHQVTQMGQEVILRCVPISNHLYFYWYRQILGQKVEFLVSFYNNEISEKSEIFDDQFSVERPDGSNFTLKIRSTKLEDSAMYFCASRASYEQYFGPGTRLTVT.

V and J are TRBV9 and TRBJ2-2; D not certain. CDR1 SGDLS and CDR2 YYNGEE come from the germline V gene. Trimming took 5 bases from V and 0 from J, leaving 14 bases between them. The CDR3 covers 16 residues. The CDR3 DNA reads TGTGCCAGCAGTGCTTTCTCGGGTGCGAACACCGGGGAGCTGTTTTTT. Protein sequence: CASSAFSGANTGELFF.

This sequence joins TRBV19 and TRBJ2-7, with 8 bases lining up with TRBD2. V gave up 5 bases and J gave up 3 bases; unmatched junction bases: 9. The CDR3 contains 15 residues. Per germline, CDR1 LNHDA and CDR2 SQIVND (reference sequence). CDR3 protein: CASSARASGYYEQYF. The CDR3 bases are TGTGCCAGTAGTGCCCGGGCTAGCGGGTACTACGAGCAGTACTTC.

The chain carries TRBV9 and TRBJ2-3; 8 bases align to TRBD2. The CDR3 spans 16 residues. Germline loops: CDR1 SGDLS, CDR2 YYNGEE. The V and J ends lost 0 bases and 2 bases, in that order; junction bases with no gene match: 5. CDR3 amino acids: CASSVALAGFTDTQYF. The CDR3 DNA sequence: TGTGCCAGCAGCGTAGCATTAGCGGGATTCACAGATACGCAGTATTTT.

CDR3 sequence (DNA): TGTGCCAGCAGGCTGACTAAATCCTACGAGCAGTACTTC. It yields the protein CASRLTKSYEQYF. The chain has TRBV27 and TRBJ2-7, with TRBD2 as a possible D gene (5 bases). Deletions cut 6 bases from V and 1 base from J, with 10 bases between. Germline V gene sequence: CDR1 MNHEY, CDR2 SMNVEV (reference sequence). The CDR3 has 13 amino acids.

V usage is TRBV27 and J usage is TRBJ2-1; maybe TRBD2 (6 bases). The CDR3 runs to 15 residues. Trimming removed 5 bases at V and 2 bases at J, with 13 bases between. From germline, CDR1 is MNHEY and CDR2 SMNVEV (reference sequence). Written as DNA, the CDR3 is TGTGCCAGCAGTATAGCGGTAGGCCCCTACAATGAGCAGTTCTTC. This codes for CASSIAVGPYNEQFF.

This chain joins TRBV11-2 and TRBJ2-5; tentatively, D is TRBD1 or TRBD2 (5 bases each). The germline V gene encodes CDR1 SGHAT and CDR2 FQNNGV. The V end was cut by 2 bases, the J end by 5 bases, with 12 bases between. The CDR3 totals 14 residues. The CDR3 here is CASSLFGAVETQYF. CDR3 nucleotides: TGTGCCAGCAGCTTATTCGGGGCAGTTGAGACCCAGTACTTC.

The rearrangement links TRBV5-1 to TRBJ2-1; D might be TRBD1 (6 bases). The germline gives CDR1 SGHRS, CDR2 YFSETQ. With 4 bases removed from V and 2 bases from J, the gap between germline ends came to 10 bases. The CDR3 totals 14 residues. The CDR3 bases are TGCGCCAGCAGCCCAGGACAGCCCTACAATGAGCAGTTCTTC. Protein: CASSPGQPYNEQFF.

The J gene is TRBJ2-1, the V gene TRBV5-5; 10 nucleotides agree with TRBD2. V gave up 4 bases and J gave up 4 bases; unmatched junction bases: 8. Germline values: CDR1 SGHKS, CDR2 YYEKEE (reference sequence). The CDR3 sequence is 16 residues long. The CDR3 loop is CASSLTGLAAYNEQFF. The DNA for the CDR3 is TGTGCCAGCAGCCTAACCGGACTAGCGGCTTACAATGAGCAGTTCTTC.

In regard to this clone: Other DNA sequences in this specimen translate into the identical CDR3. This chain uses TRBV7-9 with TRBJ2-3; no definite D call. The germline CDR1 and CDR2 sequences are SEHNR and FQNEAQ (reference sequence). V shed 0 bases and J shed 2 bases, with 6 bases lying between them. This CDR3 is 14 amino acids long. The CDR3 loop reads CASSLAGPTDTQYF. As DNA, the CDR3 is TGTGCCAGCAGCTTAGCTGGTCCCACAGATACGCAGTATTTT.

The chain combines TRBV20-1 with TRBJ2-1; D unclear. Germline loops: CDR1 DFQATT, CDR2 SNEGSKA (reference sequence). V dropped 3 bases and J dropped 8 bases, with 8 bases sitting between them. The CDR3 totals 11 residues. DNA for the CDR3: TGCAGTGCTAGTTGGGGATATGAGCAGTTCTTC. Its protein product is CSASWGYEQFF.

J is TRBJ1-1 and V is TRBV27; possible D gene TRBD1, 5 bases. V lost 0 bases and J 6 bases, leaving 20 bases between the germline ends. Looked up from germline, CDR1 is MNHEY and CDR2 is SMNVEV (reference sequence). The CDR3 runs 17 residues. The CDR3, as DNA: TGTGCCAGCAGTTTATCGCGTGTAAGGAGGGGCGGTCCTGAAGCTTTCTTT. Protein: CASSLSRVRRGGPEAFF.

This rearrangement joins TRBV9 to TRBJ2-7, with D possibly TRBD1 on 6 matching bases. This CDR3 spans 13 amino acids. Germline V gene lookup returns CDR1 SGDLS and CDR2 YYNGEE. The V gene lost 3 bases and the J gene lost 5 bases, with 12 bases spanning the gap. Here the CDR3 DNA reads TGTGCCAGCAGCGGTGACAGGAACCACGAGCAGTACTTC. It translates to CASSGDRNHEQYF.

The chain uses TRBV19 and TRBJ2-1; D not certain. V lost 9 bases, J lost 3 bases, and 9 bases lay in between. CDR1 is LNHDA, CDR2 SQIVND, per germline (reference sequence). The CDR3 loop spans 12 amino acids. CDR3 amino acids: CASKHSYNEQFF. The CDR3 DNA reads TGTGCCAGCAAACATAGCTACAATGAGCAGTTCTTC.

This chain joins TRBV7-9 and TRBJ2-3; weak D call: TRBD2 (5 bases). The V and J ends lost 5 bases and 0 bases respectively, with 21 bases between them. Germline V lookup: CDR1 SEHNR, CDR2 FQNEAQ (reference sequence). The CDR3 covers 18 residues. In DNA, the CDR3 is TGTGCCAGCAGCCCGCCCCCTATCTCGGAGCGGAGCACAGATACGCAGTATTTT. The encoded protein is CASSPPPISERSTDTQYF.

V usage is TRBV11-2 and J usage is TRBJ2-7; D gene ambiguous. The CDR3 totals 12 residues. The germline V and J ends were trimmed by 2 bases and 6 bases, with 8 bases remaining between them. Per germline, CDR1 SGHAT and CDR2 FQNNGV. For the CDR3, the DNA is TGTGCCAGCAGCTTACGGTGGACCGAGCAGTACTTC. This translates into CASSLRWTEQYF.

The CDR3 protein is CASSQADAGRETQYF. The CDR3 region has the DNA TGCGCCAGCAGCCAAGCTGACGCGGGGAGAGAGACCCAGTACTTC. The chain uses TRBV4-1 and TRBJ2-5; possibly TRBD2 for D (6 bases). Germline CDR1 reads MGHRA; CDR2 reads YSYEKL. CDR3 length: 15 amino acids. Trimming removed 1 base from V and 4 bases from J, with 13 bases in between.

The chain joins TRBV7-8 to TRBJ2-3, with D maybe TRBD2 (5 bases). The CDR3 is made up of 14 amino acids. The V end lost 2 bases, the J end lost 6 bases, and 12 bases lay between the germline ends. From germline, CDR1 is SGHVS and CDR2 FQNEAQ. CDR3 sequence (DNA): TGTGCCAGCAGCTTACCCTTCCGGGGTGATACGCAGTATTTT. Amino acid sequence: CASSLPFRGDTQYF.

V usage is TRBV5-4 and J usage is TRBJ1-2, with D uncertain. CDR3 size: 14 residues. Germline CDR1 reads SGHNT; CDR2 reads YYREEE (reference sequence). Trimming cost V 4 bases and J 2 bases, with 12 bases left between them. CDR3 residues: CASSPRAGNYGYTF. CDR3 bases: TGTGCCAGCAGCCCCCGGGCGGGGAACTATGGCTACACCTTC.

A word on this clone: Other DNA sequences of this sample code for an identical CDR3. The chain has TRBV11-2 and TRBJ2-2, with D perhaps TRBD2 (5 bases). Between the trimmed V and J ends, which lost 5 bases and 7 bases, there was a span of 8 bases. CDR3 length: 12 amino acids. The germline CDR1 and CDR2 sequences are SGHAT and FQNNGV. CDR3 in amino acids: CASSLGLGELFF. CDR3 bases: TGTGCCAGCAGCCTTGGACTCGGGGAGCTGTTTTTT.